These 8 T cell receptor beta chains share one sample of origin, sequenced in a study of cytomegalovirus exposure and HLA in healthy donors listed by TCRdb under 2017. The library came from the immunoSEQ multiplex PCR assay. The multiplex PCR relied on a mix of 60 forward primers for TCR Vbeta segments and 13 reverse primers for TCR Jbeta segments. TCRdb mirrors the immuneACCESS table, restricted to in-frame sequences. Some clones are absent from its copies; in checked studies, under half trace to an unresolved V gene, and the reason for the others is unknown. In all, the sample holds 180,000 or so clones, and roughly 85% of those were seen once. Approximately 8.5% of the sample goes to the ten largest clones. Sequencing was carried out using PBMCs. Source of these receptors: a man aged 18 to 29 in good health and CMV-seropositive.

This clone was seen only once. The chain recombines TRBV6-5 with TRBJ2-2; 9 bases are shared with TRBD2. J gave up 5 bases and V 6 bases, and 7 bases lay outside the gene matches. CDR3 length equals 15 residues. Germline CDR1 MNHEY, CDR2 SVGAGI. This CDR3 reads CASSQLAGETGELFF. Here the CDR3 DNA reads TGTGCCAGCAGCCAGTTAGCGGGGGAAACCGGGGAGCTGTTTTTT.

This clone came up once. This sequence joins TRBV4-1 and TRBJ2-7, with 7 bases identical to TRBD1. The CDR3 spans 15 residues. Germline assignment: CDR1 MGHRA and CDR2 YSYEKL. J lost 3 bases, V lost 2 bases, and 7 bases had no gene match. The CDR3 loop is CASSQPGQRNYEQYF. CDR3 in DNA: TGCGCCAGCAGCCAACCGGGACAGAGAAACTACGAGCAGTACTTC.

V and J are TRBV5-1 and TRBJ1-1; 8 positions agree with TRBD1. CDR1 is SGHRS, CDR2 YFSETQ, per germline. This CDR3 comprises 14 residues. The V segment lost 4 bases and the J segment 0 bases; nucleotides outside the gene matches: 2. The DNA for the CDR3 is TGCGCCAGCAGCAAGGACAGGGTGAACACTGAAGCTTTCTTT. Amino acid sequence: CASSKDRVNTEAFF. Full variable domain (remainder filled in from reference TRBV5-1 and TRBJ1-1): KAGVTQTPRYLIKTRGQQVTLSCSPISGHRSVSWYQQTPGQGLQFLFEYFSETQRNKGNFPGRFSGRQFSNSRSEMNVSTLELGDSALYLCASSKDRVNTEAFFGQGTRLTVV.

The V and J genes are TRBV18 and TRBJ2-5, with TRBD1 matching 10 bases. In germline, CDR1 is KGHSH, CDR2 LQKENI. After removal of 5 bases from V and 4 bases from J, the junction contained 7 bases not matched to a gene. This CDR3 has 15 amino acids. This CDR3 is CASSSGQGNRETQYF. CDR3 DNA sequence: TGTGCCAGCTCATCGGGACAGGGGAATCGAGAGACCCAGTACTTC.

The genes are TRBV7-9 and TRBJ1-2; no firm D call. The CDR3 sequence is 16 residues long. CDR1 and CDR2 from the germline V gene are SEHNR and FQNEAQ (reference sequence). Trimming pared 4 bases from V and 3 bases from J, leaving 18 bases between. The CDR3 here is CASSSPAPGIDYGYTF. CDR3 in DNA: TGTGCCAGCAGCTCCCCGGCCCCGGGAATCGACTATGGCTACACCTTC.

The chain couples TRBV14 to TRBJ2-5; D is perhaps TRBD1 (5 bases). CDR1 SGHDN and CDR2 FVKESK come from the germline V gene. The CDR3 totals 16 residues. V was trimmed by 0 bases and J by 1 base, leaving 12 bases between them. This CDR3 is CASSQDLRQGQETQYF. In nucleotides, the CDR3 is TGTGCCAGCAGCCAAGATCTCCGTCAGGGCCAAGAGACCCAGTACTTC.

This chain connects TRBV11-2 to TRBJ1-6, with TRBD1 matching over 7 bases. The CDR3 totals 15 residues. From germline, CDR1 is SGHAT and CDR2 FQNNGV. J lost 6 bases, V lost 3 bases, and 5 bases had no gene match. The CDR3 loop reads CASSLLAGGNSPLHF. The CDR3 DNA is TGTGCCAGCAGCTTGCTGGCAGGGGGTAATTCACCCCTCCACTTT.

This clone was recorded only once. The V gene is TRBV9, the J gene TRBJ1-1; possibly TRBD1 for D (6 bases). Germline lookup yields CDR1 SGDLS and CDR2 YYNGEE. Trimming removed 2 bases from V and 5 bases from J, with 13 bases in between. This CDR3 is built from 14 residues. CDR3 nucleotides: TGTGCCAGCAGCGTCTCTACAGGGACGACTGAAGCTTTCTTT. As protein: CASSVSTGTTEAFF.